This record concerns one T cell receptor (beta chain) sequence. This sample was included in a study of blood T cell repertoires in COVID-19. Study-level information: Whether acute or convalescent, the COVID-19 samples came from the United States, Italy and Spain. Sources were T cells, B-cell-depleted T cells, or PBMCs; the material itself was cDNA or gDNA.

This study enrolled people aged about 18 to 100 from about two dozen US geographic areas. In the original analysis: Counts of nucleated cells, estimated from reference gene primer amplification, were obtained. Sequencing was performed with immunoSEQ multiplex PCR; in TCRdb, only in-frame clones are kept and a portion is missing. That table furnishes V, J and clone size, whereas the DNA furnished D and trimming. The table shows approximately 230,000 clones, with around 90% occurring only once. Sample: PBMCs or T cells enriched from blood (not recorded which). The origin of this receptor is a woman in her 30s with acute COVID-19.

CDR3 in DNA: TGTGCCATCAGTGAGTCGTTGTCGAGGCCCAACTATGGCTACACCTTC. Translation: CAISESLSRPNYGYTF. This chain joins TRBV10-3 and TRBJ1-2; D remains unclear. The CDR3 consists of 16 residues. Germline CDR1 ENHRY, CDR2 SYGVKD. Trimming took off 0 bases at V and 2 bases at J, with 13 bases between the two ends.